The 28 T cell receptor beta chains given below trace back to one sample, sequenced in a study of cytomegalovirus exposure and HLA in healthy donors. The primer mix had 60 Vbeta and 13 Jbeta primers. Using immunoSEQ multiplex PCR, the repertoire was profiled, and TCRdb retains in-frame clones only, with some absent. The data show a few hundred thousand clones, with 65% to 80% seen just once and 0.2% to 0.25% held by the top ten. Source material: PBMCs. These TCRs come from a girl aged 2 to 9 in good health and CMV-seronegative.

The CDR3 here is CASSEARDTQYF. CDR3 coding DNA: TGTGCCAGCAGTGAAGCTCGAGATACGCAGTATTTT. This chain links TRBV6-1 with TRBJ2-3, with D uncertain. Germline lookup yields CDR1 MNHNS and CDR2 SASEGT. This CDR3 has 12 amino acids. Trimming cost V 0 bases and J 5 bases, with 3 bases left between them.

The gene calls are TRBV10-2 and TRBJ1-5; 9 bases fit TRBD1. The germline CDR1 and CDR2 sequences are WSHSY and SAAADI. J gave up 7 bases and V 2 bases, and 6 bases lay outside the gene matches. The CDR3 contains 15 residues. The CDR3 spells CASSEVGTGNQPQHF. The CDR3, as DNA: TGCGCCAGCAGTGAGGTCGGGACAGGGAACCAGCCCCAGCATTTT.

The genes are TRBV2 and TRBJ2-3; D unresolved. CDR1 is SNHLY and CDR2 is FYNNEI in the germline V gene. This CDR3 is built from 12 residues. Trimming left V 6 bases short and J 5 bases short, with 9 bases between. The CDR3 reads CASSEIEDTQYF. CDR3 sequence (DNA): TGTGCCAGCAGCGAGATCGAAGATACGCAGTATTTT.

This sequence joins TRBV7-9 and TRBJ1-1; TRBD1 matches 7 bases. The CDR3 extends over 18 amino acids. J lost 3 bases, V lost 1 base, and 14 bases had no gene match. Germline CDR1 is SEHNR and CDR2 is FQNEAQ (reference sequence). The CDR3 spells CASSLVVVIGRGDTEAFF. The CDR3 DNA reads TGTGCCAGCAGCTTAGTAGTAGTGATCGGCAGGGGGGACACTGAAGCTTTCTTT.

This rearrangement joins TRBV19 to TRBJ1-2; 10 nucleotides match TRBD1. The germline V gene encodes CDR1 LNHDA and CDR2 SQIVND (reference sequence). The junction had 6 bases not matched to a gene; V was cut back by 6 bases and J by 2 bases. The CDR3 totals 15 residues. CDR3 loop: CASSVSGQGNYGYTF. The CDR3 nucleotides read TGTGCCAGTAGCGTCTCGGGACAGGGGAACTATGGCTACACCTTC.

This clone was found once. The rearrangement uses TRBV7-9 and TRBJ1-6; the match to TRBD1 covers 9 bases. The CDR3 runs 15 residues. Germline V CDR1 and CDR2: SEHNR, FQNEAQ (reference sequence). Trimming removed 3 bases from V and 8 bases from J; junction bases left unmatched: 5. The CDR3 is CASSLRDRAHSPLHF. As DNA, the CDR3 is TGTGCCAGCAGCTTGAGGGACAGGGCACATTCACCCCTCCACTTT.

The chain recombines TRBV6-5 with TRBJ1-4; 10 nucleotides line up with TRBD1. The J segment lost 7 bases and the V segment lost 4 bases, leaving 3 bases of the junction unmatched. The CDR3 covers 14 residues. Germline V gene sequence: CDR1 MNHEY, CDR2 SVGAGI. CDR3 nucleotide sequence: TGTGCCAGCAGTTTGACAGGGGGCGGTGAAAAACTGTTTTTT. Translated, it gives CASSLTGGGEKLFF.

The rearrangement uses TRBV18 and TRBJ2-3; D is uncertain. Looked up from germline, CDR1 is KGHSH and CDR2 is LQKENI. The CDR3 is made up of 13 amino acids. V shed 3 bases and J shed 4 bases, with 8 bases lying between them. DNA for the CDR3: TGTGCCAGCTCACCGAGTTCTCCAGATACGCAGTATTTT. Protein: CASSPSSPDTQYF.

The chain joins TRBV29-1 to TRBJ1-1; 8 nucleotides agree with TRBD1. With V trimmed by 6 bases and J by 4 bases, 4 bases remained unmatched. The V gene's germline CDR1 is SQVTM and CDR2 ANQGSEA. CDR3 length: 12 amino acids. The DNA for the CDR3 is TGCAGCGTAACCGACAGGGGCACTGAAGCTTTCTTT. It encodes CSVTDRGTEAFF.

The chain has TRBV6-5 and TRBJ2-3; TRBD2 agrees at 7 bases. J was trimmed by 3 bases and V by 0 bases; bases with no gene match: 3. The CDR3 spans 15 residues. Germline V lookup: CDR1 MNHEY, CDR2 SVGAGI. The CDR3 sequence is CASSYSPGGTDTQYF. In DNA, the CDR3 is TGTGCCAGCAGTTACTCTCCGGGGGGAACAGATACGCAGTATTTT.

This clone was detected a few times. V and J are TRBV9 and TRBJ2-7, with 9 bases identical to TRBD2. This CDR3 has 13 residues. Germline V gives CDR1 SGDLS, CDR2 YYNGEE. V shed 1 base, J shed 6 bases, and the junction held 2 bases outside the gene matches. DNA of the CDR3: TGTGCCAGCAGCGTAAATAGCGGGAGCGAGCAGTACTTC. Amino acids: CASSVNSGSEQYF.

The V gene is TRBV10-2, the J gene TRBJ2-7; D not resolved. The CDR3 covers 13 residues. Germline V gene data show CDR1 as WSHSY and CDR2 as SAAADI. Trimming took off 4 bases at V and 2 bases at J, with 9 bases between the two ends. CDR3 region: CASSVESAYEQYF. The CDR3 nucleotides are TGCGCCAGCAGTGTAGAGTCTGCCTACGAGCAGTACTTC.

The rearrangement uses TRBV2 and TRBJ2-5, with a tentative D call TRBD2 (5 bases). With 8 bases removed from V and 4 bases from J, the gap between germline ends came to 14 bases. This CDR3 has 13 amino acids. Looked up from germline, CDR1 is SNHLY and CDR2 is FYNNEI. CDR3 in amino acids: CASRRTVTETQYF. In nucleotides, the CDR3 is TGTGCCAGCCGTCGGACTGTTACAGAGACCCAGTACTTC.

The genes are TRBV19 and TRBJ2-3, with 14 positions matching TRBD2. V was clipped by 3 bases and J by 5 bases; unmatched bases: 1. This CDR3 contains 15 residues. Germline V CDR1 and CDR2: LNHDA, SQIVND (reference sequence). The CDR3 protein is CASSMGLAGVDTQYF. The CDR3 DNA reads as TGTGCCAGTAGTATGGGACTAGCGGGGGTAGATACGCAGTATTTT.

This clone was seen more than once but under ten times. The chain employs TRBV6-4 and TRBJ2-6; maybe TRBD2 (5 bases). CDR3 size: 15 residues. Germline V gene sequence: CDR1 MRHNA, CDR2 SNTAGT. V was trimmed by 2 bases and J by 0 bases, leaving 5 bases between them. The CDR3 nucleotides are TGTGCCAGCAGTGACGGGAGCTCTGGGGCCAACGTCCTGACTTTC. It is translated as CASSDGSSGANVLTF.

This clone was observed a handful of times. The chain has TRBV4-2 and TRBJ1-4; perhaps TRBD1 as D (5 bases). From germline, CDR1 is LGHNA and CDR2 YNFKEQ. V gave up 0 bases and J gave up 10 bases, with 12 bases separating them. The CDR3 length is 14 residues. The CDR3 is CASSQDRVMVKLFF. CDR3 nucleotides: TGTGCCAGCAGCCAAGACAGGGTAATGGTAAAACTGTTTTTT.

The rearrangement links TRBV6-7 to TRBJ1-4; D is ambiguous. TRBV6-7 carries the ORF label, with uncertain function. The CDR3 extends over 14 amino acids. Trimming cost V 4 bases and J 0 bases, with 6 bases left between them. The CDR3 spells CASSCGTTNEKLFF. The DNA for the CDR3 is TGTGCCAGCAGTTGCGGGACAACTAATGAAAAACTGTTTTTT.

The J gene is TRBJ2-7, the V gene TRBV19; D uncertain. V lost 5 bases to trimming and J lost 2 bases, with 10 bases between them. The length of the CDR3 is 13 residues. CDR1 is LNHDA, CDR2 SQIVND, per germline (reference sequence). CDR3 bases: TGTGCCAGTAGTCCCCGTGAGACCTACGAGCAGTACTTC. It specifies CASSPRETYEQYF.

This clone was found a few times. The chain couples TRBV27 to TRBJ1-5, with D tentatively TRBD1 (6 bases). V was cut by 3 bases and J by 2 bases, with 11 bases left in between. This CDR3 spans 15 amino acids. The V gene's germline CDR1 is MNHEY and CDR2 SMNVEV (reference sequence). CDR3 sequence (DNA): TGTGCCAGCAGTTTCGGGAGGGGGGGCAATCAGCCCCAGCATTTT. Translated: CASSFGRGGNQPQHF.

This chain connects TRBV4-2 to TRBJ1-1; 7 bases agree with TRBD1. CDR3 length: 13 amino acids. Germline V gives CDR1 LGHNA, CDR2 YNFKEQ. V shed 3 bases and J 3 bases; nucleotides not matched to a gene: 1. The CDR3 sequence: CASSQDRYTEAFF. The CDR3 DNA follows: TGTGCCAGCAGCCAGGACAGGTACACTGAAGCTTTCTTT.

The CDR3 DNA reads as TGTGCCAGCAGCCAAGCCCCACAGGGAAATGCTGAAGCTTTCTTT. This translates into CASSQAPQGNAEAFF. The J gene is TRBJ1-1, the V gene TRBV4-2, with a tentative D call TRBD1 (6 bases). Per the germline V gene, CDR1 is LGHNA and CDR2 is YNFKEQ. The CDR3 is 15 residues long. The V end was cut by 1 base, the J end by 6 bases, with 15 bases between.

This clone was counted only a few times. This chain connects TRBV19 to TRBJ2-1; 7 positions agree with TRBD2. The V segment lost 3 bases and the J segment 5 bases; nucleotides outside the gene matches: 4. The CDR3 sequence is 14 residues long. Germline CDR1 and CDR2: LNHDA and SQIVND (reference sequence). The DNA for the CDR3 is TGTGCCAGTAGTATGAGCGGGACCAACAATGAGCAGTTCTTC. Translated, it gives CASSMSGTNNEQFF.

The V call is TRBV6-4, the J call TRBJ1-2; 8 bases are a match to TRBD1. Per the germline V gene, CDR1 is MRHNA and CDR2 is SNTAGT. This CDR3 region has 14 residues. Trimming cost V 6 bases and J 6 bases; bases outside gene matches: 9. The CDR3 reads CASSPGGAIHGYTF. The CDR3, as DNA: TGTGCCAGCAGCCCAGGGGGCGCAATCCATGGCTACACCTTC.

This chain links TRBV5-1 with TRBJ2-3; unclear D gene. Trimming left V 2 bases short and J 8 bases short, with 12 bases between. Germline V gene data show CDR1 as SGHRS and CDR2 as YFSETQ. The CDR3 length is 13 residues. The CDR3 here is CASSFPPQTTQYF. DNA of the CDR3: TGCGCCAGCAGCTTTCCCCCACAGACTACGCAGTATTTT. The complete variable domain, with remaining parts taken from reference TRBV5-1 and TRBJ2-3, reads KAGVTQTPRYLIKTRGQQVTLSCSPISGHRSVSWYQQTPGQGLQFLFEYFSETQRNKGNFPGRFSGRQFSNSRSEMNVSTLELGDSALYLCASSFPPQTTQYFGPGTRLTVL.

CDR3 nucleotide sequence: TGTGCCACCCAGACAAAGAAGTTGGGTCGCACCTACGAGCAGTACTTC. It encodes CATQTKKLGRTYEQYF. This chain joins TRBV25-1 and TRBJ2-7; D gene ambiguous. The CDR3 length is 16 residues. Trimming took off 10 bases at V and 2 bases at J, with 24 bases between the two ends. Germline CDR1 is MGHDK and CDR2 is SYGVNS.

The chain is built from TRBV18 and TRBJ1-5; D gene uncertain. The CDR3 runs 13 residues. From germline, CDR1 is KGHSH and CDR2 LQKENI. Trimming removed 6 bases from V and 4 bases from J, with 10 bases in between. The CDR3 DNA reads as TGTGCCAGCTCCAACGTCAGAAATCAGCCCCAGCATTTT. This sequence encodes CASSNVRNQPQHF. Together with reference TRBV18 and TRBJ1-5, the CDR3 gives the full variable domain: NAGVMQNPRHLVRRRGQEARLRCSPMKGHSHVYWYRQLPEEGLKFMVYLQKENIIDESGMPKERFSAEFPKEGPSILRIQQVVRGDSAAYFCASSNVRNQPQHFGDGTRLSIL.

The rearrangement links TRBV6-5 to TRBJ2-1; a weak D match, TRBD1 (6 bases). The CDR3 is made up of 15 amino acids. Trimming took off 4 bases at V and 2 bases at J, with 12 bases between the two ends. The germline gives CDR1 MNHEY, CDR2 SVGAGI. In DNA form, the CDR3 reads TGTGCCAGCAGTTCCCCGGGACATCCCTACAATGAGCAGTTCTTC. Protein product: CASSSPGHPYNEQFF.

This chain uses TRBV7-2 with TRBJ1-1; possibly TRBD1 for D (5 bases). This CDR3 comprises 16 residues. Trimming stripped 5 bases from V and 7 bases from J, with 23 bases between. The germline V gene encodes CDR1 SGHTA and CDR2 FQGNSA. As DNA, the CDR3 is TGTGCCAGCAGCCATATCCGGACATATGTCAAGGATGAAGCTTTCTTT. Translated: CASSHIRTYVKDEAFF.